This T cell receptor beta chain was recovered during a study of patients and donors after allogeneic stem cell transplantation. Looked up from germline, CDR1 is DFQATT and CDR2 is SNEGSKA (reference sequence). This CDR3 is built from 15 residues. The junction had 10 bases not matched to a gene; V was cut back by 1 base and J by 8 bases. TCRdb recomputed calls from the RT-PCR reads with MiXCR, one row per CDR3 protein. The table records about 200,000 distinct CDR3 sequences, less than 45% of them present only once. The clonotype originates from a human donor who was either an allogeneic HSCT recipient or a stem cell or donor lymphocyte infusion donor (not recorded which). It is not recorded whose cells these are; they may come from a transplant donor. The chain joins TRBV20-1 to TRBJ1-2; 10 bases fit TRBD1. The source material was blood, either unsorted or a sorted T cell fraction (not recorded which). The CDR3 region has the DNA TGCAGTGCTAGAGCCCGGACAGGGGGAGGTAGAGGCTACACCTTC. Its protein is CSARARTGGGRGYTF.